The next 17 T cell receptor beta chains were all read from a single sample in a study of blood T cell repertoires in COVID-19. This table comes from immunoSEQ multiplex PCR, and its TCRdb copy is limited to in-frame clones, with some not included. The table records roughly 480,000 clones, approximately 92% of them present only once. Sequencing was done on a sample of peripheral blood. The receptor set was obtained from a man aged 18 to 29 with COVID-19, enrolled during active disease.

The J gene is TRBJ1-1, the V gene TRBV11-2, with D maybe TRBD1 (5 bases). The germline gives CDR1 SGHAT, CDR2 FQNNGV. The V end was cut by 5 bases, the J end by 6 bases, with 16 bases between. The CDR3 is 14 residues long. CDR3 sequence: CASSAQGEVAEAFF. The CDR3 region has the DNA TGTGCCAGCAGCGCCCAGGGTGAGGTCGCTGAAGCTTTCTTT.

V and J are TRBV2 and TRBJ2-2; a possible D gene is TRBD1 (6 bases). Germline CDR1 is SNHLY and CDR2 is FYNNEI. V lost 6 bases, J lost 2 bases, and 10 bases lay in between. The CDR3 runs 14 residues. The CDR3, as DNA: TGTGCCAGCAGCTCCAGGGGCAACACCGGGGAGCTGTTTTTT. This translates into CASSSRGNTGELFF.

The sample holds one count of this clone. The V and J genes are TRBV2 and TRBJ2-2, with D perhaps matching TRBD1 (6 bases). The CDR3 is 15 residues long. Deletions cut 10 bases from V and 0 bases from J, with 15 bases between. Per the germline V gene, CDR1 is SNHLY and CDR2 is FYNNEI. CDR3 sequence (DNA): TGTGCCACCCAGTCAGGGGATTCGAACACCGGGGAGCTGTTTTTT. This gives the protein CATQSGDSNTGELFF. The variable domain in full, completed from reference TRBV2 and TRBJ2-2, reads EPEVTQTPSHQVTQMGQEVILRCVPISNHLYFYWYRQILGQKVEFLVSFYNNEISEKSEIFDDQFSVERPDGSNFTLKIRSTKLEDSAMYFCATQSGDSNTGELFFGEGSRLTVL.

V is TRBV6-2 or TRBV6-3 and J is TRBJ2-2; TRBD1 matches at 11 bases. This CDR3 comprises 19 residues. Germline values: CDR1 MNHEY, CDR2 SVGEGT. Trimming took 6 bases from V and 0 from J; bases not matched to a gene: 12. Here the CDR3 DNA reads TGTGCCAGCAGCTCGGACAGGGGGCGTCGTGTCGCGAACACCGGGGAGCTGTTTTTT. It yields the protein CASSSDRGRRVANTGELFF.

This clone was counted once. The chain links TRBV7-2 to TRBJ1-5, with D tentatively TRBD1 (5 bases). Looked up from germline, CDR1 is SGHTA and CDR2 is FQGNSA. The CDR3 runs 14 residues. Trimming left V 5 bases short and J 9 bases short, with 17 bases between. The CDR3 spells CASSPRGRGSPQHF. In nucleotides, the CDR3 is TGTGCCAGCAGCCCTAGGGGCCGGGGGTCGCCCCAGCATTTT.

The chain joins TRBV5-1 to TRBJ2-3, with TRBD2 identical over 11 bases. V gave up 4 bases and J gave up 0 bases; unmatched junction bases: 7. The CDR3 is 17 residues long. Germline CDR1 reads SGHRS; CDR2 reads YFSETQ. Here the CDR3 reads CASSPLRTSGSTDTQYF. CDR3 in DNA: TGCGCCAGCAGCCCATTAAGGACTAGCGGGAGCACAGATACGCAGTATTTT.

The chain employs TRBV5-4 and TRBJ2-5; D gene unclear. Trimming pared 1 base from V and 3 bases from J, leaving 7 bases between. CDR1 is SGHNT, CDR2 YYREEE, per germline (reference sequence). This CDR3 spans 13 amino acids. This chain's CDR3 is CASSLTEEETQYF. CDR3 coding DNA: TGTGCCAGCAGCTTGACAGAAGAAGAGACCCAGTACTTC.

CDR3 region: CASSPGQGKNQPQHF. The CDR3, as DNA: TGTGCCAGCTCACCGGGACAGGGGAAAAATCAGCCCCAGCATTTT. The chain uses TRBV18 and TRBJ1-5; 10 nucleotides line up with TRBD1. V shed 3 bases, J shed 4 bases, and the junction held 3 bases outside the gene matches. CDR1 is KGHSH and CDR2 is LQKENI in the germline V gene. The CDR3 length is 15 residues.

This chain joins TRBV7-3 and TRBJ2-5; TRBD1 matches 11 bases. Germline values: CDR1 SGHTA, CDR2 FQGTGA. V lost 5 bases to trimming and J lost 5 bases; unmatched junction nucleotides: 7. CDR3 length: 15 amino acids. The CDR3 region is CASSPQRTGGETQYF. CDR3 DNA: TGTGCCAGCAGCCCCCAGCGGACAGGGGGCGAGACCCAGTACTTC.

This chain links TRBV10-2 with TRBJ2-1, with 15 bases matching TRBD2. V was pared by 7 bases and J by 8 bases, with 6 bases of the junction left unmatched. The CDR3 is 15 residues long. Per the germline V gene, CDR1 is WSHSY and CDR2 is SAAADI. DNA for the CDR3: TGCGCCAGCAAGGGGGGGACTAGCGGGAGGTATGAGCAGTTCTTC. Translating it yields CASKGGTSGRYEQFF.

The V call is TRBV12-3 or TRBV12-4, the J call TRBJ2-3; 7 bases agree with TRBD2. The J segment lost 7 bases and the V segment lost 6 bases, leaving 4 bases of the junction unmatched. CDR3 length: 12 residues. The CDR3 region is CASSPTSNTQYF. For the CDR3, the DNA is TGTGCCAGCAGCCCGACTAGCAATACGCAGTATTTT.

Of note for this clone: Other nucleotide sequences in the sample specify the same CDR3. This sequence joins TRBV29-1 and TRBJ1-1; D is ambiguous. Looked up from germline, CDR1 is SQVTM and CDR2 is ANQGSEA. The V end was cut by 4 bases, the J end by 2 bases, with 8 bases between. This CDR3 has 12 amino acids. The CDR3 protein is CSVGRVNTEAFF. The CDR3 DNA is TGCAGCGTTGGGAGGGTAAACACTGAAGCTTTCTTT. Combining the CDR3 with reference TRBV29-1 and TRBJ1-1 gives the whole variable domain SAVISQKPSRDICQRGTSLTIQCQVDSQVTMMFWYRQQPGQSLTLIATANQGSEATYESGFVIDKFPISRPNLTFSTLTVSNMSPEDSSIYLCSVGRVNTEAFFGQGTRLTVV.

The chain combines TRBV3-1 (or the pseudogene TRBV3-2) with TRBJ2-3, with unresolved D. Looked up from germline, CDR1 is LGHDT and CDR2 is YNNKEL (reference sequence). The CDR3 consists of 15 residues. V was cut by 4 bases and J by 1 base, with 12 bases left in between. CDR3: CASSPRYLRTDTQYF. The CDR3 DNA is TGTGCCAGCAGCCCTAGATATCTCCGCACAGATACGCAGTATTTT.

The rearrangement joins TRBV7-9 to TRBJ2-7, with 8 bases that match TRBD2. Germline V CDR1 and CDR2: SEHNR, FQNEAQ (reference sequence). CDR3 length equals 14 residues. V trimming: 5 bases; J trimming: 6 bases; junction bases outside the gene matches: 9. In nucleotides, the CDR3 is TGTGCCAGCAGCCCGGGGGGGCCGAGGCGCGAGCAGTACTTC. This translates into CASSPGGPRREQYF.

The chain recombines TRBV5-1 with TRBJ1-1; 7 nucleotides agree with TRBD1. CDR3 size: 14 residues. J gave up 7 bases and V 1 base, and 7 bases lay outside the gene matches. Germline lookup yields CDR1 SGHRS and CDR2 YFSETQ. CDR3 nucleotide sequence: TGCGCCAGCAGCTTGCGGGGACAGAGGGATGAAGCTTTCTTT. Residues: CASSLRGQRDEAFF.

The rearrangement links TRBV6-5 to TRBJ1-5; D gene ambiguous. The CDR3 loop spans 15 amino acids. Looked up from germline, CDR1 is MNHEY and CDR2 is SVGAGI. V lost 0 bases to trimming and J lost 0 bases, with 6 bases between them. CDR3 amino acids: CASSYSVNSNQPQHF. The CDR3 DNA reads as TGTGCCAGCAGTTACTCCGTTAATAGCAATCAGCCCCAGCATTTT.

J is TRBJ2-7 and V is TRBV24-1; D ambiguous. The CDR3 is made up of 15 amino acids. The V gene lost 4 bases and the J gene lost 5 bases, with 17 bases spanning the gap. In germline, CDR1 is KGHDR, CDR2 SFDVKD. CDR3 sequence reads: CATSDAHPGFNEQYF. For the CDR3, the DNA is TGTGCCACCAGTGACGCCCACCCCGGGTTCAACGAGCAGTACTTC.